The table lists the clone carrying this T cell receptor (beta chain) with many counts. Its antigen is unknown. V shed 6 bases and J 3 bases; nucleotides not matched to a gene: 9. Germline CDR1 is MDHEN and CDR2 is SYDVKM. This CDR3 spans 15 amino acids. Amplification targeted TCR beta CDR3 regions from RNA transcripts. First-round RT-PCR with HTBI primers amplified the TCR CDR3 region. TCRdb called the multiplex PCR reads again in MiXCR, with one record for every CDR3 protein. The table lists 380,000 or so distinct CDR3 sequences, around 14% of them singletons. This sample was included in a study of T cells in Graves' hyperthyroidism and ophthalmopathy. Study-level results: Peripheral blood also featured most of the thyroid clonotypes expanded above 0.001.

Uncontrolled infection, other autoimmune disease, pregnancy or lactation led to exclusion. Sequenced: blood. J is TRBJ2-3 and V is TRBV28; 7 bases match TRBD2. The TCR was taken from a woman aged 25-40 years with Graves' hyperthyroidism. CDR3 sequence reads: CASRTAGDMTDTQYF. The CDR3 DNA reads TGTGCCAGCAGGACGGCGGGAGATATGACAGATACGCAGTATTTT.